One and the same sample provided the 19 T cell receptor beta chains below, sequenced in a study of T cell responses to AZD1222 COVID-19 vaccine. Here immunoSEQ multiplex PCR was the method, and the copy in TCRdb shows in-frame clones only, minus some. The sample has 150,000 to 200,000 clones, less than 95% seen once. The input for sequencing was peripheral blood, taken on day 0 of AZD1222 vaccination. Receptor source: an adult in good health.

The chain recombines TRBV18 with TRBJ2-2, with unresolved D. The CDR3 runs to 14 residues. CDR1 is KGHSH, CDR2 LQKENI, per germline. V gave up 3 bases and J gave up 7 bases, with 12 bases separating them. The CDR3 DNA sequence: TGTGCCAGCTCACCTTTAAACAAGGGCGGGGAGCTGTTTTTT. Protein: CASSPLNKGGELFF.

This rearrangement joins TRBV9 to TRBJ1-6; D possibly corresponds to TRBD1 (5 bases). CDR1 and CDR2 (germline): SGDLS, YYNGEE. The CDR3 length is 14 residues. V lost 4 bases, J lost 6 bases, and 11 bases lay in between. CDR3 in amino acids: CASSPPGGNSPLHF. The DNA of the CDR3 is TGTGCCAGCAGCCCACCGGGGGGTAATTCACCCCTCCACTTT. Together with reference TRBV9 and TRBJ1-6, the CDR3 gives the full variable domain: DSGVTQTPKHLITATGQRVTLRCSPRSGDLSVYWYQQSLDQGLQFLIQYYNGEERAKGNILERFSAQQFPDLHSELNLSSLELGDSALYFCASSPPGGNSPLHFGNGTRLTVT.

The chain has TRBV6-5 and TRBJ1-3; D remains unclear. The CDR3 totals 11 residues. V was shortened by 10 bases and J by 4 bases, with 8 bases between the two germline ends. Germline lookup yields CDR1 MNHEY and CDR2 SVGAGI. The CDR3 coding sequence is TGTGCCACCAGGCAAGGAAACACCATATATTTT. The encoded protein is CATRQGNTIYF.

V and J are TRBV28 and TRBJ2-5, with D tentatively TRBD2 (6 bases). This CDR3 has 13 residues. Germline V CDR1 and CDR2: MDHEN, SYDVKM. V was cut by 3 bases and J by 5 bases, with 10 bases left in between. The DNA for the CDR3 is TGTGCCAGCAGTTTCGGGGGACGGGAGACCCAGTACTTC. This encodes CASSFGGRETQYF.

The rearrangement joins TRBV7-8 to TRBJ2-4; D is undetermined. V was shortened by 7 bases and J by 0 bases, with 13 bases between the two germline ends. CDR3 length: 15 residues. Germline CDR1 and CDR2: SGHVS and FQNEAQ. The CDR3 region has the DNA TGTGCCAGCACTGGAGAAGGCCGAGCCAAAAACATTCAGTACTTC. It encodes CASTGEGRAKNIQYF. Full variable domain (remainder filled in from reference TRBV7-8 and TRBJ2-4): GAGVSQSPRYKVAKRGQDVALRCDPISGHVSLFWYQQALGQGPEFLTYFQNEAQLDKSGLPSDRFFAERPEGSVSTLKIQRTQQEDSAVYLCASTGEGRAKNIQYFGAGTRLSVL.

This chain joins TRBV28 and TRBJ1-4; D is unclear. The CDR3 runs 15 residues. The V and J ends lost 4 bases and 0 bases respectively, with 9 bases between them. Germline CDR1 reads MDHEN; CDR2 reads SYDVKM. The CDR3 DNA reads TGTGCCAGCAGTTCACCCGGGACAACTAATGAAAAACTGTTTTTT. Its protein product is CASSSPGTTNEKLFF. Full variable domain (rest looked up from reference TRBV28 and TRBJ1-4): DVKVTQSSRYLVKRTGEKVFLECVQDMDHENMFWYRQDPGLGLRLIYFSYDVKMKEKGDIPEGYSVSREKKERFSLILESASTNQTSMYLCASSSPGTTNEKLFFGSGTQLSVL.

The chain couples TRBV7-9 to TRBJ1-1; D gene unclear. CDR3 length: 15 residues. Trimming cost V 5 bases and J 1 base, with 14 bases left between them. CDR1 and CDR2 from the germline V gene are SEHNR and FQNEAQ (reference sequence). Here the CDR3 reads CASSPSRWENTEAFF. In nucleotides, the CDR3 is TGTGCCAGCAGCCCCTCCCGTTGGGAGAACACTGAAGCTTTCTTT.

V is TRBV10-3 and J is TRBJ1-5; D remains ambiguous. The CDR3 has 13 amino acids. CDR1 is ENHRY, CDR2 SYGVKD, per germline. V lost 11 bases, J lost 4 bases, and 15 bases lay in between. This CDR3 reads CAAGSGPNQPQHF. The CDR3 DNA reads TGTGCCGCGGGCTCAGGTCCTAATCAGCCCCAGCATTTT.

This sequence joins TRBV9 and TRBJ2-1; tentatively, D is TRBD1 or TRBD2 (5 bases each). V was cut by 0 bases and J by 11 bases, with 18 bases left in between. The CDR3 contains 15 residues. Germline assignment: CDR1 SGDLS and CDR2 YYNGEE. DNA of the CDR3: TGTGCCAGCAGCGTAGCCCCGGGGCCCGGGAAAAAGCAGTTCTTC. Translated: CASSVAPGPGKKQFF.

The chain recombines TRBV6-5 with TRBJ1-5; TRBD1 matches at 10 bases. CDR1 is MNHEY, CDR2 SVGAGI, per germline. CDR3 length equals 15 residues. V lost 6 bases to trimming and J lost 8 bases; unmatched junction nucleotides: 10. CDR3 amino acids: CASSRDRGPPEPQHF. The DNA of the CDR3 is TGTGCCAGCAGCCGGGACAGGGGACCCCCAGAGCCCCAGCATTTT.

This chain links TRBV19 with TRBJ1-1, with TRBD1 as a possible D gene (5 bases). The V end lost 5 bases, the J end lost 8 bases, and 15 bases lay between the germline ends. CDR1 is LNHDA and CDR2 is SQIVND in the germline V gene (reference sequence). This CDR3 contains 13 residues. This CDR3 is CASSRGTNREAFF. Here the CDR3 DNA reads TGTGCCAGTAGTCGGGGCACTAATCGAGAAGCTTTCTTT.

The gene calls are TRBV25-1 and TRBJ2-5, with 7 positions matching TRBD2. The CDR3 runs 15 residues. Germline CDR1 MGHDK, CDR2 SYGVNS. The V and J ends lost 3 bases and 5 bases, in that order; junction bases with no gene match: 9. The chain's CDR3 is CASSDLARGGETQYF. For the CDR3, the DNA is TGTGCCAGCAGTGACCTAGCAAGGGGAGGGGAGACCCAGTACTTC.

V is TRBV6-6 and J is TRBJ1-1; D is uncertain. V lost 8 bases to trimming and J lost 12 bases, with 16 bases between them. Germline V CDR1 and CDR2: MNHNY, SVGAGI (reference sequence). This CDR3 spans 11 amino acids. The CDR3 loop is CASLTAEEPFF. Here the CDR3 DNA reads TGTGCCAGCCTCACGGCCGAGGAACCTTTCTTT.

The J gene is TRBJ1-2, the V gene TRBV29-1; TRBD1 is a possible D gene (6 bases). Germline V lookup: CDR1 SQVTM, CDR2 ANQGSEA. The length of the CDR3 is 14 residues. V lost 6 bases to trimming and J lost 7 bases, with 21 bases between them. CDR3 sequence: CSVHFPWGAAGYTF. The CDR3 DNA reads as TGCAGCGTCCATTTTCCTTGGGGGGCGGCTGGCTACACCTTC. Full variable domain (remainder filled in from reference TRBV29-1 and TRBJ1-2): SAVISQKPSRDICQRGTSLTIQCQVDSQVTMMFWYRQQPGQSLTLIATANQGSEATYESGFVIDKFPISRPNLTFSTLTVSNMSPEDSSIYLCSVHFPWGAAGYTFGSGTRLTVV.

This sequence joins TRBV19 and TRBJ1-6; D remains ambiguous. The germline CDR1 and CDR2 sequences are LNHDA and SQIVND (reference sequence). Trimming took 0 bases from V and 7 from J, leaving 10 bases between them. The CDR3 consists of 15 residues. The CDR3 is CASSIDGLRNSPLHF. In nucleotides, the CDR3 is TGTGCCAGTAGTATAGACGGCTTGCGGAATTCACCCCTCCACTTT.

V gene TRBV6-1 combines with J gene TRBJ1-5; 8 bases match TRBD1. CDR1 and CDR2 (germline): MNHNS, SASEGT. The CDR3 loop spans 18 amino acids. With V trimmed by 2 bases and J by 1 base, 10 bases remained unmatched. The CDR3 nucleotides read TGTGCCAGCAGTGAATTCGACAGGGGAGCGTTGAGCAATCAGCCCCAGCATTTT. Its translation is CASSEFDRGALSNQPQHF.

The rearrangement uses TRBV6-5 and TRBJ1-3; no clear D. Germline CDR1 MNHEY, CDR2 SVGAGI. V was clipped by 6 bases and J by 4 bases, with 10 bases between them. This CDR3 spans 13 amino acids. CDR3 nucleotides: TGTGCCAGCAGCATACTCGGCGGAAACACCATATATTTT. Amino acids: CASSILGGNTIYF.

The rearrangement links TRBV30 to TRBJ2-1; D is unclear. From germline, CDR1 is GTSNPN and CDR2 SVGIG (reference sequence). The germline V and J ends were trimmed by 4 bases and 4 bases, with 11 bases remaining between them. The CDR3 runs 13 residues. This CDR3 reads CAWMLAPYNEQFF. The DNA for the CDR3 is TGTGCCTGGATGTTAGCTCCGTACAATGAGCAGTTCTTC.

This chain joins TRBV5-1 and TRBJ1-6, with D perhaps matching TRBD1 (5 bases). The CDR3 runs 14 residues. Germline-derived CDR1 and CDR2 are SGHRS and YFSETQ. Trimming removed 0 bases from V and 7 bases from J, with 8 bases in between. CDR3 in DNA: TGCGCCAGCAGCTTGGCCAGGGAGAATTCACCCCTCCACTTT. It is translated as CASSLARENSPLHF.